This T cell receptor (beta chain) is drawn from a study of T cells after yellow fever vaccination. Study context: Preparation used SMART-Seq v4 Ultra Low Input for the low-cell-number fractions.

In this sample, this clonotype turned up many times. Its antigen remains unidentified. Points from the study as a whole: Subsequent to the booster, the majority of primary-vaccination clones reappeared (around 96% CD4, 88% CD8).

TCRdb passed the 5' RACE reads through MiXCR, listing each CDR3 protein once. The sample holds about 310,000 distinct CDR3 sequences, 3.6% seen once. The CDR3 covers 17 residues. The germline V gene encodes CDR1 SEHNR and CDR2 FQNEAQ (reference sequence). The V end lost 3 bases, the J end lost 3 bases, and 20 bases lay between the germline ends. The sequence was obtained from a man aged 18 to 30 who received the YFV17D yellow fever vaccine. Sequencing used PBMCs, obtained on the day of the yellow fever booster vaccination. The chain uses TRBV7-9 and TRBJ2-5; no clear D gene. The CDR3 DNA sequence: TGTGCCAGCAGCTTTGAAAGAAACCGTGAGAAGAAAGAGACCCAGTACTTC. Its translation is CASSFERNREKKETQYF.